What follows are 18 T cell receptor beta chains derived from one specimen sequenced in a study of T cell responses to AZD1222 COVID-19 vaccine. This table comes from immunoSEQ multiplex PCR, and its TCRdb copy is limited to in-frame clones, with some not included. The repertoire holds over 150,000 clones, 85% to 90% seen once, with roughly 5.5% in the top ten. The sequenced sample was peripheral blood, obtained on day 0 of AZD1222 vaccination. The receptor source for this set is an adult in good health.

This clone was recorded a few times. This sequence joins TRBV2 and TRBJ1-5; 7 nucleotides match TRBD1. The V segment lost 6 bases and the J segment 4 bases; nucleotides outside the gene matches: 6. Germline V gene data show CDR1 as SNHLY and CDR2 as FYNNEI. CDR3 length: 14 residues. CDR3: CASSRDSFNQPQHF. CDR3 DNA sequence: TGTGCCAGCAGCCGGGACAGCTTTAATCAGCCCCAGCATTTT. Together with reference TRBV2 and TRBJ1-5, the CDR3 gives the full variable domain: EPEVTQTPSHQVTQMGQEVILRCVPISNHLYFYWYRQILGQKVEFLVSFYNNEISEKSEIFDDQFSVERPDGSNFTLKIRSTKLEDSAMYFCASSRDSFNQPQHFGDGTRLSIL.

This chain's CDR3 is CASSWDGNTEAFF. The CDR3 coding sequence is TGTGCCAGCAGTTGGGACGGGAACACTGAAGCTTTCTTT. This chain joins TRBV28 and TRBJ1-1; possibly TRBD1 for D (5 bases). V lost 4 bases to trimming and J lost 1 base, with 7 bases between them. CDR1 is MDHEN and CDR2 is SYDVKM in the germline V gene. The CDR3 runs 13 residues.

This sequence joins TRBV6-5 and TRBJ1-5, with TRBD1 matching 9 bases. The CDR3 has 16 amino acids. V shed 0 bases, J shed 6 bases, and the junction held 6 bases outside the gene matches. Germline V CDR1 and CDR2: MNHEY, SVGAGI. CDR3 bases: TGTGCCAGCAGTTACTCCGGGACAGGGAGGGGTCAGCCCCAGCATTTT. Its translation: CASSYSGTGRGQPQHF.

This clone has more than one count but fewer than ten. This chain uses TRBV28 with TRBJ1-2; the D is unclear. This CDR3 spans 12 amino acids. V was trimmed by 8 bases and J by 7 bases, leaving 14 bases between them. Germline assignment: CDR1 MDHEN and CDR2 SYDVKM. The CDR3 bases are TGTGCCAGCTCTCCCAGGCTGCCTGGCTACACCTTC. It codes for CASSPRLPGYTF.

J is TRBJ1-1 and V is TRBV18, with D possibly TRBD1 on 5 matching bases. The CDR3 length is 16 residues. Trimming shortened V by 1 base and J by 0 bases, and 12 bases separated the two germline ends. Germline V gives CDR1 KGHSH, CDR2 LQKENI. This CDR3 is CASSPRPGIMNTEAFF. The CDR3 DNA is TGTGCCAGCTCACCACGTCCAGGGATCATGAACACTGAAGCTTTCTTT.

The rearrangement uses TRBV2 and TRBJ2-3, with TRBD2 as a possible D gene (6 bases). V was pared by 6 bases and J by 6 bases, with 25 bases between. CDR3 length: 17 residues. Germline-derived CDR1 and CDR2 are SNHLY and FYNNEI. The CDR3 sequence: CASRGGLLARSLDTQYF. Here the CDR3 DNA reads TGTGCCAGCAGGGGCGGGCTCCTAGCGCGAAGCCTCGATACGCAGTATTTT. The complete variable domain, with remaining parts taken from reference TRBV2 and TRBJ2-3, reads EPEVTQTPSHQVTQMGQEVILRCVPISNHLYFYWYRQILGQKVEFLVSFYNNEISEKSEIFDDQFSVERPDGSNFTLKIRSTKLEDSAMYFCASRGGLLARSLDTQYFGPGTRLTVL.

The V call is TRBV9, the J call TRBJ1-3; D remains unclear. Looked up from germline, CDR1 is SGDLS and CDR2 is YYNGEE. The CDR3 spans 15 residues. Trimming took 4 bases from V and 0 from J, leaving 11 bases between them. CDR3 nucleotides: TGTGCCAGCAGCCCTTACCATCACTCTGGAAACACCATATATTTT. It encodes CASSPYHHSGNTIYF.

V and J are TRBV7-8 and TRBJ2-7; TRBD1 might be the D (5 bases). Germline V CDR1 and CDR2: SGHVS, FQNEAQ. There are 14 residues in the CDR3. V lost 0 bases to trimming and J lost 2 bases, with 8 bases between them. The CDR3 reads CASSLADRTYEQYF. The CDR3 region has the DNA TGTGCCAGCAGCTTAGCCGACAGAACCTACGAGCAGTACTTC.

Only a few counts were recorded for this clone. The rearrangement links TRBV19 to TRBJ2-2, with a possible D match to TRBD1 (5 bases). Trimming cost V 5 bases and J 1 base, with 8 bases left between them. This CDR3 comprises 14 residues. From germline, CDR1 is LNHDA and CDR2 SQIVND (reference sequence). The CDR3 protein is CASSSQGNTGELFF. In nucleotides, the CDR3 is TGTGCCAGTAGTTCTCAGGGGAACACCGGGGAGCTGTTTTTT. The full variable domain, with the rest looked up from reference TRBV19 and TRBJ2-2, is DGGITQSPKYLFRKEGQNVTLSCEQNLNHDAMYWYRQDPGQGLRLIYYSQIVNDFQKGDIAEGYSVSREKKESFPLTVTSAQKNPTAFYLCASSSQGNTGELFFGEGSRLTVL.

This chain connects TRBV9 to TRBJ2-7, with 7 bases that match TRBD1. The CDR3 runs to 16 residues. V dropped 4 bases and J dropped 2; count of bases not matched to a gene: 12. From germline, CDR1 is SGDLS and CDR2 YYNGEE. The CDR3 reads CASSQGVSPSAYEQYF. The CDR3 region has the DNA TGTGCCAGCAGCCAGGGGGTTTCCCCTAGTGCCTACGAGCAGTACTTC.

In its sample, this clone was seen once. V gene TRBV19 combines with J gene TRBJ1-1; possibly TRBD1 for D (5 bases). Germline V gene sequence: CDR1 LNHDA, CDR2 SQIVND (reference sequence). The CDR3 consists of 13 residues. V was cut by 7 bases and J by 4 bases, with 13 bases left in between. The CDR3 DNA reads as TGTGCCAGTAACTCGGGGGGTCCCACTGAAGCTTTCTTT. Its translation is CASNSGGPTEAFF.

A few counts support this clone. The CDR3 DNA follows: TGTGCCAGTAGTACAAAGACACAGATGAACACTGAAGCTTTCTTT. Translated: CASSTKTQMNTEAFF. V gene TRBV19 combines with J gene TRBJ1-1, with no clear D. V was pared by 4 bases and J by 0 bases, with 12 bases between. The CDR3 spans 15 residues. The germline V gene encodes CDR1 LNHDA and CDR2 SQIVND (reference sequence). The whole variable domain, filled in from reference TRBV19 and TRBJ1-1, reads DGGITQSPKYLFRKEGQNVTLSCEQNLNHDAMYWYRQDPGQGLRLIYYSQIVNDFQKGDIAEGYSVSREKKESFPLTVTSAQKNPTAFYLCASSTKTQMNTEAFFGQGTRLTVV.

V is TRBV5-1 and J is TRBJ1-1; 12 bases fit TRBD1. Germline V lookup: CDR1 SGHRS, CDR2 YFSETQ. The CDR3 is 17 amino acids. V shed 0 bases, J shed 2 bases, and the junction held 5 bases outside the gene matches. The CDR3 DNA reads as TGCGCCAGCAGCTTGGGGGACAGGGGGCGGTCAAACACTGAAGCTTTCTTT. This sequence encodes CASSLGDRGRSNTEAFF.

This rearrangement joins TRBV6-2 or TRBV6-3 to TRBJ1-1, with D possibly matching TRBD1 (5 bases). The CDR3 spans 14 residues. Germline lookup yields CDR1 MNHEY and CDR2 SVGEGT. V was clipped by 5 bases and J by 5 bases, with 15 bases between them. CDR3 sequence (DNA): TGTGCCAGCAGTCCCGGGGGGATGTGGACTGAAGCTTTCTTT. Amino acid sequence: CASSPGGMWTEAFF.

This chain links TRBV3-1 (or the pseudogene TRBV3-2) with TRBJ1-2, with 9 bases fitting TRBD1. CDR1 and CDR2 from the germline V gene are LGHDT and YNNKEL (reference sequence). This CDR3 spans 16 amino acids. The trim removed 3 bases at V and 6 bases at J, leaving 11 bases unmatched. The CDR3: CASSHQTGTGINGYTF. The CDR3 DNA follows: TGTGCCAGCAGCCATCAGACCGGGACAGGGATAAATGGCTACACCTTC.

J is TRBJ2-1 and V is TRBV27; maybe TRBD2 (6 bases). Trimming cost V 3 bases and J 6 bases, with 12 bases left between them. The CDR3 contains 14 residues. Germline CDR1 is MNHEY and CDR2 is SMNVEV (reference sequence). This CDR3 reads CASSLGGVFNEQFF. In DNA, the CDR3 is TGTGCCAGCAGTTTGGGGGGAGTTTTCAATGAGCAGTTCTTC.

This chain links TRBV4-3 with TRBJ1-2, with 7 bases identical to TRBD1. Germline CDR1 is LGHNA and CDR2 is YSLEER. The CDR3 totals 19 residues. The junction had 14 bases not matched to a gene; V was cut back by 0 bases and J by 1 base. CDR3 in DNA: TGCGCCAGCAGCCAAGATGTGGGGGAAGGGGGCGGTGGTAACTATGGCTACACCTTC. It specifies CASSQDVGEGGGGNYGYTF.

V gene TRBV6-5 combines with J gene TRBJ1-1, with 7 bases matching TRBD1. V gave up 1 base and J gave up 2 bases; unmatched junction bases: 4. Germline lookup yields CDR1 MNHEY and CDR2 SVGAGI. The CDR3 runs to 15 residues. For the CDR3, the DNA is TGTGCCAGCAGTTACTTTAACAGGGGTAACACTGAAGCTTTCTTT. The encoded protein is CASSYFNRGNTEAFF.